This TCR beta chain was retrieved from a study of technical replicates of blood from several donors. Method: immunoSEQ multiplex PCR; TCRdb's copy keeps in-frame clones and lacks some. Of under 100,000 clones detected, around 94% appear once; the ten largest clones hold approximately 0.25%. The CDR3 contains 12 residues. V shed 6 bases and J shed 8 bases, with 13 bases lying between them. Looked up from germline, CDR1 is LNHDA and CDR2 is SQIVND (reference sequence). This chain uses TRBV19 with TRBJ1-2; D might be TRBD1 (6 bases). What was sequenced was T cells isolated from PBMCs. This sequence originates from a human donor in good health. The CDR3 DNA sequence: TGTGCCAGTAGGGGTACAGGGCCGGGCTACACCTTC. Residues: CASRGTGPGYTF.